This record covers a single T cell receptor (beta chain). Its specificity is unknown. Primers for the PCR totalled 60 Vbeta and 13 Jbeta. Some clones are missing from TCRdb's copy, which holds only in-frame ones; the method was immunoSEQ multiplex PCR. The sample table includes 70,000 to 80,000 clones. The CDR3 covers 15 residues. Germline assignment: CDR1 SGHTA and CDR2 FQGNSA. Deletions cut 5 bases from V and 7 bases from J, with 15 bases between. The sample originates from a study of cytomegalovirus exposure and HLA in healthy donors. Whole-study results and caveats: A later analysis linked more than 15,000 TCR beta sequences to HLA alleles at 0.05 false discovery rate.

The gene calls are TRBV7-2 and TRBJ1-6; tentative D call: TRBD1 (5 bases). The sequenced sample consisted of PBMCs. This TCR was sampled from a man aged 40-55 years in good health and CMV-seronegative. The CDR3 here is CASSPREGTNSPLHF. In DNA, the CDR3 is TGTGCCAGCAGCCCTAGGGAGGGGACCAATTCACCCCTCCACTTT.